This T cell receptor (beta chain) was sequenced in a study of blood T cell repertoires in COVID-19. Study in general: The study drew acute and convalescent COVID-19 samples from the United States, Italy and Spain. T cells, B-cell-depleted T cells, or PBMCs provided the cDNA or gDNA that served as material.

Original processing methods: The authors estimated nucleated cell counts from reference gene primer amplification. Repertoires were generated with immunoSEQ multiplex PCR, while TCRdb's copy carries only in-frame clones and drops some. V and J calls plus clone size are reproduced from that table; the DNA served to infer D and trimming. This sample carries about 300,000 clones, about 87% of them seen once, and the ten largest clones take around 1.5%. The CDR3 covers 15 residues. Germline loops: CDR1 MGHRA, CDR2 YSYEKL. V lost 4 bases and J 12 bases, leaving 21 bases between the germline ends. The receptor was derived from a woman aged 40 to 50 who had recovered from COVID-19. The chain joins TRBV4-1 to TRBJ1-4; the D gene is possibly TRBD1 (5 bases). Sequences were obtained from peripheral blood. CDR3 sequence reads: CASSLPGDRAGELFF. The CDR3 coding sequence is TGCGCCAGCAGCCTCCCGGGGGATCGTGCCGGTGAACTGTTTTTT.